The next 16 T cell receptor beta chains were all read from a single sample in a study of shared clonotypes between healthy human individuals (dated by TCRdb to 2018 to 2021). Library preparation employed the immunoSEQ multiplex PCR assay. TCRdb took this table from immuneACCESS and kept in-frame rearrangements with V and J called. Such tables lack part of the clones; where checked against another copy, unresolved V genes explain under half of the gap, and the rest is unexplained. In this sample the table shows hundreds of thousands of clones, more than 70% of which occur a single time. The top ten constitute under 2% of the sample. Material: memory CD4+ T cells sorted from blood. The cell subset or site label of this sample denotes: CD45RA-negative fraction. Every receptor here comes from a woman younger than 45 in good health.

The V gene is TRBV5-1, the J gene TRBJ2-7, with 10 positions matching TRBD2. From germline, CDR1 is SGHRS and CDR2 YFSETQ. V was pared by 5 bases and J by 2 bases, with 4 bases of the junction left unmatched. The CDR3 contains 14 residues. CDR3 sequence reads: CASSPGTSAYEQYF. CDR3 nucleotides: TGCGCCAGCAGTCCCGGGACTAGCGCCTACGAGCAGTACTTC.

This clone was seen repeatedly, ten times or more. The genes are TRBV5-1 and TRBJ2-5; D may be TRBD1 or TRBD2 (6 bases each). The CDR3 runs to 15 residues. Per germline, CDR1 SGHRS and CDR2 YFSETQ. The V end was cut by 4 bases, the J end by 2 bases, with 15 bases between. The CDR3 bases are TGCGCCAGCAGCACAGGGAGAGGAGGGCAAGAGACCCAGTACTTC. Its protein product is CASSTGRGGQETQYF.

V is TRBV30 and J is TRBJ2-1; D gene uncertain. V was clipped by 0 bases and J by 10 bases, with 7 bases between them. The germline gives CDR1 GTSNPN, CDR2 SVGIG (reference sequence). CDR3 length: 11 residues. The CDR3 bases are TGTGCCTGGAGTGTAAGCAGGGAGCAGTTCTTC. It specifies CAWSVSREQFF.

The V and J genes are TRBV30 and TRBJ1-1; D remains unclear. This CDR3 is 14 amino acids long. The germline V gene has CDR1 GTSNPN and CDR2 SVGIG (reference sequence). V dropped 4 bases and J dropped 0 bases, with 12 bases sitting between them. The CDR3 DNA follows: TGTGCCTGGATAATGGCGGGGATGAACACTGAAGCTTTCTTT. Translation gives CAWIMAGMNTEAFF.

The V gene is TRBV30, the J gene TRBJ2-3; 8 bases align to TRBD1. CDR1 and CDR2 from the germline V gene are GTSNPN and SVGIG (reference sequence). Trimming took 0 bases from V and 7 from J; bases not matched to a gene: 12. The length of the CDR3 is 16 residues. DNA of the CDR3: TGTGCCTGGAGTGTGGGGACAGGCCAGGGTCGGTATACGCAGTATTTT. Amino acids: CAWSVGTGQGRYTQYF.

The chain employs TRBV2 and TRBJ2-1, with 11 bases identical to TRBD2. The CDR3 has 18 amino acids. V gave up 4 bases and J gave up 7 bases; unmatched junction bases: 15. Germline V gene lookup returns CDR1 SNHLY and CDR2 FYNNEI. CDR3 region: CASSGGDLAGGPENEQFF. CDR3 nucleotides: TGTGCCAGCAGTGGAGGGGATTTAGCGGGAGGGCCTGAGAATGAGCAGTTCTTC.

V is TRBV27 and J is TRBJ2-7, with 9 positions matching TRBD2. The CDR3 runs to 16 residues. Per germline, CDR1 MNHEY and CDR2 SMNVEV (reference sequence). After removal of 5 bases from V and 5 bases from J, the junction contained 13 bases not matched to a gene. The CDR3 reads CASSSPASGRHHEQYF. For the CDR3, the DNA is TGTGCCAGCAGTAGTCCCGCCAGCGGGAGGCATCACGAGCAGTACTTC.

In its sample, this clone was seen once. In the same sample, other DNA sequences code for this CDR3. The chain has TRBV9 and TRBJ1-2, with TRBD1 identical over 7 bases. Trimming at V came to 3 bases and at J to 2 bases, leaving 4 bases not matched to a gene. This CDR3 has 14 residues. Germline values: CDR1 SGDLS, CDR2 YYNGEE. DNA for the CDR3: TGTGCCAGCAGCGCCGGGACAGAAAACTATGGCTACACCTTC. Amino acids: CASSAGTENYGYTF.

The rearrangement links TRBV25-1 to TRBJ2-7, with 7 positions matching TRBD1. The ends lost 1 base at V and 2 bases at J; junction bases unmatched: 11. This CDR3 spans 17 amino acids. The germline V gene encodes CDR1 MGHDK and CDR2 SYGVNS. The CDR3 spells CASSESVRPGTAYEQYF. CDR3 DNA: TGTGCCAGCAGTGAATCTGTCCGTCCCGGGACAGCCTACGAGCAGTACTTC.

The chain combines TRBV6-6 with TRBJ1-2; D possibly corresponds to TRBD1 (6 bases). V was trimmed by 6 bases and J by 5 bases, leaving 19 bases between them. CDR1 and CDR2 (germline): MNHNY, SVGAGI (reference sequence). CDR3 length: 15 residues. The CDR3 bases are TGTGCCAGCAGCCTATCAGGGGAGGATTCTTATGGCTACACCTTC. Amino acid sequence: CASSLSGEDSYGYTF.

The J gene is TRBJ2-7, the V gene TRBV7-4; TRBD1 matches 7 bases. V was pared by 0 bases and J by 5 bases, with 7 bases of the junction left unmatched. The germline V gene has CDR1 SGHVT and CDR2 SQSDAQ. The CDR3 loop spans 15 amino acids. The CDR3 here is CASSLAATGPDEQYF. CDR3 coding DNA: TGTGCCAGCAGCTTAGCGGCGACAGGGCCGGACGAGCAGTACTTC.

Points on this clone: A much larger clone differs from this one at a single base, so this may be a read error. The chain employs TRBV6-5 and TRBJ1-1; D is unclear. Germline V gene data show CDR1 as MNHEY and CDR2 as SVGAGI. The CDR3 consists of 13 residues. V was shortened by 0 bases and J by 0 bases, with 2 bases between the two germline ends. The CDR3, as DNA: TGTGCCAGCAGTTACTCCCTGAACACTGAAGCTTTCTTT. Its protein product is CASSYSLNTEAFF.

The chain recombines TRBV7-9 with TRBJ2-7; maybe TRBD2 (5 bases). CDR3 length equals 12 residues. V was trimmed by 1 base and J by 5 bases, leaving 6 bases between them. The V gene's germline CDR1 is SEHNR and CDR2 FQNEAQ (reference sequence). The CDR3 region is CASSLEGDEQYF. CDR3 coding DNA: TGTGCCAGCAGCTTAGAGGGAGACGAGCAGTACTTC. Supplemented by reference TRBV7-9 and TRBJ2-7, the full variable domain reads DTGVSQNPRHKITKRGQNVTFRCDPISEHNRLYWYRQTLGQGPEFLTYFQNEAQLEKSRLLSDRFSAERPKGSFSTLEIQRTEQGDSAMYLCASSLEGDEQYFGPGTRLTVT.

This chain joins TRBV11-2 and TRBJ2-7; D is perhaps TRBD1 (6 bases). The CDR3 is 14 amino acids. Trimming removed 3 bases at V and 3 bases at J, with 12 bases between. CDR1 SGHAT and CDR2 FQNNGV come from the germline V gene. The CDR3 nucleotides read TGTGCCAGCAGCTTCAACACAGGGATCTACGAGCAGTACTTC. This translates into CASSFNTGIYEQYF. The whole variable domain, remainder taken from reference TRBV11-2 and TRBJ2-7, is EAGVAQSPRYKIIEKRQSVAFWCNPISGHATLYWYQQILGQGPKLLIQFQNNGVVDDSQLPKDRFSAERLKGVDSTLKIQPAKLEDSAVYLCASSFNTGIYEQYFGPGTRLTVT.

The genes are TRBV18 and TRBJ1-5, with D perhaps TRBD1 (6 bases). Trimming cost V 4 bases and J 0 bases, with 13 bases left between them. CDR1 and CDR2 from the germline V gene are KGHSH and LQKENI. The CDR3 sequence is 16 residues long. The CDR3 nucleotides are TGTGCCAGCTCACGCGGACAGACCAGTAGCAATCAGCCCCAGCATTTT. Encoded protein: CASSRGQTSSNQPQHF.

This chain connects TRBV4-1 to TRBJ2-6; D gene unclear. The CDR3 has 15 amino acids. Germline V gene lookup returns CDR1 MGHRA and CDR2 YSYEKL. V gave up 4 bases and J gave up 4 bases, with 11 bases separating them. In DNA, the CDR3 is TGCGCCAGCAGCCGCTTACAACGGGGGGCCAACGTCCTGACTTTC. Amino acids: CASSRLQRGANVLTF.